A single T cell receptor beta chain is shown here with its context. Only in-frame clones appear in the TCRdb table, and some are missing; sequencing was by immunoSEQ multiplex PCR. The table shows fewer than 700,000 clones, with approximately 90% occurring only once. This entry is derived from a study of shared T cell receptors in the human thymus. These sequences were also reported in another study, on human thymus T cells. This second study notes: Each of the donors was a healthy Finnish infant who was undergoing open corrective cardiac surgery for congenital heart defects. Thymic material originated from resections removed in the course of corrective heart surgery. Thymic and blood repertoires appeared to show biased V and J gene usage. As related research reported, thymic repertoires overlapped highly among unrelated individuals.

The clonotype originates from a boy in the first two years of life with a congenital heart defect. Sequences were obtained from thymocytes.

CDR3 region: CASSVGLAGDTGELFF. In DNA form, the CDR3 reads TGTGCCAGCAGCGTGGGACTAGCGGGAGACACCGGGGAGCTGTTTTTT. The rearrangement joins TRBV5-6 to TRBJ2-2; 14 bases fit TRBD2. The CDR3 is 16 amino acids. After removal of 4 bases from V and 3 bases from J, the junction contained 2 bases not matched to a gene. CDR1 and CDR2 from the germline V gene are SGHDT and YYEEEE.